The source of this TCR beta chain is a study of cytomegalovirus exposure and HLA in healthy donors. Study context: Clustering assigned 81% of the roughly 430 genotyped donors to the Caucasian-associated ancestry cluster. Study results and limitations: Some V segments, TRBV6-2 and TRBV6-3 among them, were indistinguishable and were therefore excluded.

Primers included in the PCR were 60 Vbeta and 13 Jbeta primers. The assay was immunoSEQ multiplex PCR, and TCRdb's table has in-frame clones only and misses some. The data hold about 60,000 clones, with about 73% observed a single time. CDR1 and CDR2 (germline): WSHSY, SAAADI. This CDR3 comprises 13 residues. V gave up 8 bases and J gave up 4 bases, with 12 bases separating them. As for this clone: The antigen is undetermined.

This clonotype originated in a woman aged 60-75 years in good health and CMV-seropositive. The chain is built from TRBV10-2 and TRBJ1-3, with D possibly being TRBD1 (5 bases). Sample: PBMCs. The chain's CDR3 is CASQSSGGNTIYF. In DNA form, the CDR3 reads TGCGCCAGCCAAAGTTCAGGGGGAAACACCATATATTTT.